What follows are 14 T cell receptor beta chains derived from one specimen sequenced in a study of blood T cell repertoires in COVID-19. Profiling relied on immunoSEQ multiplex PCR, and the TCRdb table lists in-frame clones only, not all of them. Of about 70,000 clones listed, approximately 90% were seen once; the top ten hold about 1.4%. Sequencing was done on a sample of peripheral blood. Every receptor here comes from a human donor in a cohort sampled during active COVID-19.

This clone was picked up one time. V gene TRBV5-4 combines with J gene TRBJ1-2; D not resolved. Between the trimmed V and J ends, which lost 3 bases and 4 bases, there was a span of 16 bases. The CDR3 has 15 amino acids. Germline values: CDR1 SGHNT, CDR2 YYREEE (reference sequence). CDR3 nucleotide sequence: TGTGCCAGCAGCTCCTACTCTGAGGGAGGCTATGGCTACACCTTC. As protein: CASSSYSEGGYGYTF.

The chain links TRBV6-5 to TRBJ2-7, with 9 positions matching TRBD1. Unmatched junction bases numbered 6, after V lost 0 bases and J lost 6 bases. The germline gives CDR1 MNHEY, CDR2 SVGAGI. This CDR3 has 15 residues. Here the CDR3 DNA reads TGTGCCAGCAGTTACTCCGGACAGGGGTGGAGCGAGCAGTACTTC. The encoded protein is CASSYSGQGWSEQYF.

This clone occurred once. The CDR3, as DNA: TGTGCCAGCAGCTTAGAGTACACTAGCGGGGTAAACAATGAGCAGTTCTTC. It is translated as CASSLEYTSGVNNEQFF. The chain carries TRBV7-9 and TRBJ2-1, with 10 bases matching TRBD2. The trim removed 1 base at V and 5 bases at J, leaving 8 bases unmatched. CDR1 and CDR2 (germline): SEHNR, FQNEAQ (reference sequence). This CDR3 spans 17 amino acids.

This rearrangement joins TRBV6-5 to TRBJ2-4; 8 bases agree with TRBD1. CDR3 size: 15 residues. J lost 1 base, V lost 8 bases, and 7 bases had no gene match. Germline assignment: CDR1 MNHEY and CDR2 SVGAGI. CDR3 region: CASGQGKGAKNIQYF. The CDR3 region has the DNA TGTGCCAGCGGACAGGGAAAGGGGGCCAAAAACATTCAGTACTTC.

The J gene is TRBJ2-2, the V gene TRBV4-1; D might be TRBD2 (5 bases). Between the trimmed V and J ends, which lost 0 bases and 4 bases, there was a span of 9 bases. Germline CDR1 reads MGHRA; CDR2 reads YSYEKL. The CDR3 runs to 15 residues. The CDR3 is CASSQDPGSTGELFF. In DNA, the CDR3 is TGCGCCAGCAGCCAAGATCCGGGGAGCACCGGGGAGCTGTTTTTT.

The genes are TRBV19 and TRBJ2-1; 9 nucleotides agree with TRBD2. CDR3 length: 15 residues. In germline, CDR1 is LNHDA, CDR2 SQIVND (reference sequence). J gave up 6 bases and V 3 bases, and 6 bases lay outside the gene matches. CDR3 in DNA: TGTGCCAGTAGTATGGGGGTTAGCGGGAGCAATGAGCAGTTCTTC. Translation gives CASSMGVSGSNEQFF.

CDR3 DNA sequence: TGTGCCAGCAGCAGACTAGCGGGAGGAGGAGATACGCAGTATTTT. Its protein product is CASSRLAGGGDTQYF. This chain links TRBV5-4 with TRBJ2-3; 13 positions agree with TRBD2. Germline lookup yields CDR1 SGHNT and CDR2 YYREEE (reference sequence). Trimming cost V 4 bases and J 5 bases; bases outside gene matches: 4. This CDR3 has 15 residues.

V is TRBV5-1 and J is TRBJ2-3; D is possibly TRBD1 (6 bases). Per germline, CDR1 SGHRS and CDR2 YFSETQ. The CDR3 contains 13 residues. The V end was cut by 4 bases, the J end by 6 bases, with 12 bases between. The CDR3 DNA reads as TGCGCCAGCAGCCCCCTTACAGGGGATACGCAGTATTTT. Its protein is CASSPLTGDTQYF.

The chain uses TRBV6-2 or TRBV6-3 and TRBJ1-1; 7 nucleotides agree with TRBD1. Losses at the gene ends were 6 bases for V and 1 base for J; bases not matched to a gene: 11. CDR1 is MNHEY and CDR2 is SVGEGT in the germline V gene. The CDR3 runs to 16 residues. The DNA of the CDR3 is TGTGCCAGCAGCCCCAGGGGGGCCACCTCGAACACTGAAGCTTTCTTT. Translating gives CASSPRGATSNTEAFF.

V is TRBV21-1 and J is TRBJ2-3; the table's D call of TRBD2 was not tested on the DNA. TRBV21-1 represents a pseudogene. CDR3 size: 21 residues. The CDR3: CASSPCGGVVAGGVSTDTQYF. The DNA for the CDR3 is TGTGCCAGCAGCCCCTGCGGGGGGGTGGTAGCGGGAGGGGTTAGCACAGATACGCAGTATTTT.

The chain recombines TRBV2 with TRBJ2-1; D is perhaps TRBD2 (5 bases). Germline lookup yields CDR1 SNHLY and CDR2 FYNNEI. V was pared by 8 bases and J by 10 bases, with 15 bases between. This CDR3 comprises 12 residues. CDR3 nucleotides: TGTGCCAGCGGCGGACTTGGACCCGAGCAGTTCTTC. Protein: CASGGLGPEQFF.

The chain carries TRBV19 and TRBJ2-6; perhaps TRBD1 as D (6 bases). The CDR3 length is 18 residues. Trimming removed 1 base from V and 0 bases from J, with 13 bases in between. CDR1 and CDR2 from the germline V gene are LNHDA and SQIVND (reference sequence). CDR3 protein: CASSIGKGVASGANVLTF. The CDR3, as DNA: TGTGCCAGTAGTATAGGCAAGGGGGTTGCCTCTGGGGCCAACGTCCTGACTTTC.

V gene TRBV5-1 combines with J gene TRBJ2-7, with D possibly matching TRBD1 (7 bases). V was clipped by 7 bases and J by 3 bases, with 17 bases between them. The germline V gene has CDR1 SGHRS and CDR2 YFSETQ. The CDR3 is 14 amino acids. The CDR3 spells CASRPGAGGYEQYF. The CDR3, as DNA: TGCGCCAGCCGCCCGGGGGCAGGGGGCTACGAGCAGTACTTC.

This clone was found once. The gene calls are TRBV10-1 and TRBJ2-1, with 7 positions matching TRBD2. From germline, CDR1 is WNHNN and CDR2 SYGVQD (reference sequence). The junction had 12 bases not matched to a gene; V was cut back by 0 bases and J by 7 bases. The CDR3 is 17 amino acids. This chain's CDR3 is CASSESKSTSPRNEQFF. As DNA, the CDR3 is TGCGCCAGCAGTGAGTCGAAATCGACTAGCCCTCGGAATGAGCAGTTCTTC.